This T cell receptor (beta chain) was recovered during a study of glioma-infiltrating T cells. Per the germline V gene, CDR1 is SQVTM and CDR2 is ANQGSEA. The CDR3 runs to 15 residues. V shed 4 bases and J shed 2 bases, with 12 bases lying between them. The iRepertoire nested amplicon-rescue multiplex PCR amplified TCR alpha and beta CDR3s from RNA. One entry per CDR3 protein results from TCRdb running MiXCR on the multiplex PCR reads. Of about 190,000 distinct CDR3 sequences in the sample, over 30% are singletons; the top ten hold 20% to 25%. The receptor comes from a human donor with low-grade glioma or glioblastoma, undergoing nonglioma brain surgery, or in good health (not recorded which). The gene calls are TRBV29-1 and TRBJ2-6; D ambiguous. Sequences were obtained from glioma tissue, nonneoplastic brain tissue, or PBMCs (not recorded which). CDR3 amino acids: CSVGPGKAGANVLTF. DNA of the CDR3: TGCAGCGTTGGCCCGGGTAAGGCTGGGGCCAACGTCCTGACTTTC.